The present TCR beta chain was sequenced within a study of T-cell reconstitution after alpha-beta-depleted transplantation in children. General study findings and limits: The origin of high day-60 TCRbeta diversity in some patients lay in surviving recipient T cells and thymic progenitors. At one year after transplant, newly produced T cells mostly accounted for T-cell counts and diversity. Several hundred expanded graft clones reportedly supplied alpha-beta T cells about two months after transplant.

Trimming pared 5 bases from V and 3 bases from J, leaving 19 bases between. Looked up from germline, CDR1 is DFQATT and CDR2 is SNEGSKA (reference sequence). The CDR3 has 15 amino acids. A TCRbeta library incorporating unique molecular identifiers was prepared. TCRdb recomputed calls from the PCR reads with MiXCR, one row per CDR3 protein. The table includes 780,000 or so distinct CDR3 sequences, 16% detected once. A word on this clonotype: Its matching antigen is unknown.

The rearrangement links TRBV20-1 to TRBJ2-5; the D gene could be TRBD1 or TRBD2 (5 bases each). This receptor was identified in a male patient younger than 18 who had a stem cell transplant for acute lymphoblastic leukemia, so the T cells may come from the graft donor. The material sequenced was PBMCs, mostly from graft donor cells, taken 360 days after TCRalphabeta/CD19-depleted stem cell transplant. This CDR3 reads CSAPLGTVKEETQYF. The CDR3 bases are TGCAGTGCTCCCTTGGGGACGGTAAAAGAAGAGACCCAGTACTTC.